This entry concerns a single T cell receptor (beta chain). Its antigen is not known. Produced via immunoSEQ multiplex PCR; TCRdb's table is partial and in-frame only. This sample has fewer than 150,000 clones, with 75% to 95% found just once. This sample was taken from a study of T cell responses to AZD1222 COVID-19 vaccine. Overall study context: Recipients boosted at about 4 weeks or about 12 weeks are pooled. Study-level results: AZD1222 recipients seropositive at baseline numbered only six or seven. The study found vaccine-associated CD4 TCRs spanning spike, dominant at 160-218 and 743-854.

The starting material was peripheral blood, obtained on day 0 of AZD1222 vaccination. The source is an adult in good health.

The CDR3 loop is CASSLASGTNNEQFF. In DNA form, the CDR3 reads TGTGCCAGCAGCTTAGCGTCGGGGACTAACAATGAGCAGTTCTTC. The chain recombines TRBV7-2 with TRBJ2-1; 7 bases align to TRBD2. The V and J ends lost 0 bases and 5 bases, in that order; junction bases with no gene match: 4. The germline gives CDR1 SGHTA, CDR2 FQGNSA. The CDR3 has 15 amino acids.